Here is one T cell receptor (beta chain) with its context. J lost 4 bases, V lost 6 bases, and 10 bases had no gene match. Germline CDR1 reads MDHEN; CDR2 reads SYDVKM. This CDR3 spans 15 amino acids. This record comes from a study of blood T cell repertoires in COVID-19. Study-wide background: Material from acute and convalescent COVID-19 was sourced from the United States, Italy and Spain. PBMCs, B-cell-depleted T cells, or T cells provided the cDNA or gDNA that made up the material.

Per the study methods: Nucleated cell counts were estimated from reference gene primer amplification. Measured with immunoSEQ multiplex PCR; TCRdb has only the in-frame clones, and not every one. That table gives V, J and clone size, and the DNA gave D and trimming. The data show 150,000 or so clones, with more than 75% seen just once and about 6% held by the top ten. The sequencing sample was made of peripheral blood. This chain uses TRBV28 with TRBJ2-7, with 9 bases that match TRBD1. The sequence came from an elderly man with acute or convalescent COVID-19. The CDR3 coding sequence is TGTGCCAGCAGGGGGACAGGGTTGGAGAGGTACGAGCAGTACTTC. Amino acid sequence: CASRGTGLERYEQYF.